Listed here are 8 T cell receptor beta chains from one sample, sequenced in a study of blood T cell repertoires in COVID-19. Sequencing was performed with immunoSEQ multiplex PCR; in TCRdb, only in-frame clones are kept and a portion is missing. Of roughly 23,000 clones in the sample, around 90% were seen once. The sample was peripheral blood. The receptors were sampled from a woman in her 70s with active COVID-19.

The CDR3 spells CASSSATSGSYNEQFF. As DNA, the CDR3 is TGTGCCAGCAGCTCCGCGACTAGCGGATCCTACAATGAGCAGTTCTTC. The J gene is TRBJ2-1, the V gene TRBV7-6, with 9 bases aligning to TRBD2. CDR3 length: 16 residues. CDR1 is SGHVS and CDR2 is FNYEAQ in the germline V gene. The V gene end was trimmed by 4 bases and the J gene end by 1 base; junction bases not matched to a gene: 5.

The chain has TRBV19 and TRBJ2-1; D gene unclear. The CDR3 totals 15 residues. V was trimmed by 6 bases and J by 0 bases, leaving 12 bases between them. Germline CDR1 is LNHDA and CDR2 is SQIVND (reference sequence). The CDR3 DNA follows: TGTGCCAGTAGCCCTCTATTGAGCTCCTACAATGAGCAGTTCTTC. Translating it yields CASSPLLSSYNEQFF.

The chain carries TRBV27 and TRBJ2-7, with 7 bases fitting TRBD1. V gave up 3 bases and J gave up 3 bases; unmatched junction bases: 5. There are 14 residues in the CDR3. In germline, CDR1 is MNHEY, CDR2 SMNVEV (reference sequence). The CDR3 protein is CASSLTGFGYEQYF. The CDR3 DNA reads TGTGCCAGCAGTTTGACAGGGTTTGGCTACGAGCAGTACTTC.

V gene TRBV6-6 combines with J gene TRBJ1-1; D might be TRBD1 (6 bases). Deletions cut 8 bases from V and 2 bases from J, with 15 bases between. Germline CDR1 and CDR2: MNHNY and SVGAGI (reference sequence). This CDR3 is 14 amino acids long. CDR3: CASAEIGGNTEAFF. The CDR3, as DNA: TGTGCCAGCGCAGAGATAGGGGGTAACACTGAAGCTTTCTTT.

This chain joins TRBV5-1 and TRBJ2-2, with 7 bases lining up with TRBD2. Germline CDR1 reads SGHRS; CDR2 reads YFSETQ. This CDR3 comprises 17 residues. The V and J ends lost 4 bases and 6 bases, in that order; junction bases with no gene match: 15. CDR3 DNA: TGCGCCAGCAGCCGGCCTGGGGCGGGAGATCCGTCCGGGGAGCTGTTTTTT. This translates into CASSRPGAGDPSGELFF.

This chain links TRBV11-3 with TRBJ2-1; TRBD1 aligns across 9 bases. V shed 4 bases and J 8 bases; nucleotides not matched to a gene: 12. CDR3 length equals 16 residues. Looked up from germline, CDR1 is SGHNT and CDR2 is YENEEA. The CDR3, as DNA: TGTGCCAGCAGCTCATACTCTGGGACAGGGTGGGATGAGCAGTTCTTC. Translating it yields CASSSYSGTGWDEQFF. Drawing the rest from reference TRBV11-3 and TRBJ2-1, the complete variable domain is EAGVVQSPRYKIIEKKQPVAFWCNPISGHNTLYWYLQNLGQGPELLIRYENEEAVDDSQLPKDRFSAERLKGVDSTLKIQPAELGDSAVYLCASSSYSGTGWDEQFFGPGTRLTVL.

This chain joins TRBV7-2 and TRBJ2-7; 8 bases are a match to TRBD2. After removal of 4 bases from V and 1 base from J, the junction contained 3 bases not matched to a gene. From germline, CDR1 is SGHTA and CDR2 FQGNSA. The CDR3 totals 14 residues. In DNA form, the CDR3 reads TGTGCCAGCAGCTCCTCGGGAGGGTCCTACGAGCAGTACTTC. This codes for CASSSSGGSYEQYF.

The gene calls are TRBV11-2 and TRBJ1-2, with 9 bases aligning to TRBD1. This CDR3 contains 15 residues. The ends lost 3 bases at V and 6 bases at J; junction bases unmatched: 8. Per the germline V gene, CDR1 is SGHAT and CDR2 is FQNNGV. The CDR3 region is CASSFTGGAGNGYTF. In nucleotides, the CDR3 is TGTGCCAGCAGCTTCACAGGGGGCGCGGGAAATGGCTACACCTTC.